This T cell receptor (beta chain) comes out of a study of molecular identifiers for immune sequencing clone quantification. Bulk libraries came from a prior protocol with listed TCR primers. TCRdb re-analysed the PCR reads in MiXCR, keeping a single row per CDR3 protein. The data contain about 320,000 distinct CDR3 sequences, roughly 23% of them singletons. This clonotype has a handful of counts. Source material: naive CD8+ T cells from blood, with Jurkat cell RNA spiked in. This sample's subset: FACS-sorted CD8+CD4-CCR7+CD45RA+ naive T cells. The receptor's source is a human donor in good health. Some libraries in this study had Jurkat cell RNA spiked in.

For the CDR3, the DNA is TGTGCCAGCTCACAGGGACACAGCAGCAATCAGCCCCAGCATTTT. Its translation is CASSQGHSSNQPQHF. This chain links TRBV18 with TRBJ1-5; perhaps TRBD1 as D (6 bases). The CDR3 sequence is 15 residues long. In germline, CDR1 is KGHSH, CDR2 LQKENI. V was cut by 4 bases and J by 1 base, with 11 bases left in between.